This entry describes one T cell receptor (beta chain). The data stem from a study of T cells after yellow fever vaccination. On the study more broadly: When fractions had low cell numbers, they were prepared with SMART-Seq v4 Ultra Low Input. Regarding the study as a whole: Clonotype sharing between CD4 and CD8 compartments was small. On re-exposure, the response was weaker but peaked faster, at day 5 versus 15. Clones that expanded after primary vaccination mostly reappeared after the booster (nearly 98% CD4, 88% CD8).

The germline CDR1 and CDR2 sequences are SGDLS and YYNGEE. The V end lost 0 bases, the J end lost 6 bases, and 14 bases lay between the germline ends. The length of the CDR3 is 15 residues. TCRdb used MiXCR to reprocess the 5' RACE reads, holding one entry per CDR3 protein. The sample records roughly 100,000 distinct CDR3 sequences, approximately 8.4% being singletons. Material: CD8+ T cells not binding an NS4B(214-222) dextramer, sorted from PBMCs, obtained approximately 16 days after the first yellow fever vaccination. The receptor was derived from a man between 18 and 29 years old who received the YFV17D yellow fever vaccine. V usage is TRBV9 and J usage is TRBJ2-3, with D perhaps being TRBD1 or TRBD2 (5 bases each). CDR3 region: CASSVERADTDTQYF. The CDR3 region has the DNA TGTGCCAGCAGCGTAGAACGAGCGGACACGGATACGCAGTATTTT. The whole variable domain, filled in from reference TRBV9 and TRBJ2-3, reads DSGVTQTPKHLITATGQRVTLRCSPRSGDLSVYWYQQSLDQGLQFLIQYYNGEERAKGNILERFSAQQFPDLHSELNLSSLELGDSALYFCASSVERADTDTQYFGPGTRLTVL.